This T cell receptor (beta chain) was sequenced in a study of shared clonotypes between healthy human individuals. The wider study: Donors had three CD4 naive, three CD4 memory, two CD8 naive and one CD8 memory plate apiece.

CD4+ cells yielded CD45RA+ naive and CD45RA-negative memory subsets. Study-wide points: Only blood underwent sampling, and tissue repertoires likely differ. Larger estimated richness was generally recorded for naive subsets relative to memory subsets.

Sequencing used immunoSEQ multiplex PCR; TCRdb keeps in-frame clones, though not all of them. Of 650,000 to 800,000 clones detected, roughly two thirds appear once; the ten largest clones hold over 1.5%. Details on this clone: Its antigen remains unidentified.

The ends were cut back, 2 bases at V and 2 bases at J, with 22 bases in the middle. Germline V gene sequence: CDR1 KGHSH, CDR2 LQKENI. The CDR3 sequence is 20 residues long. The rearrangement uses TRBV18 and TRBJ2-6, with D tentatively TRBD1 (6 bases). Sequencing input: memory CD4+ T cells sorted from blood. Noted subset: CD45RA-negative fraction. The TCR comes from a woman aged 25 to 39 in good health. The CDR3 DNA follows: TGTGCCAGCTCACCATCGCTCGTGGAACAGTCAGGGGCTGGGGCCAACGTCCTGACTTTC. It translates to CASSPSLVEQSGAGANVLTF.